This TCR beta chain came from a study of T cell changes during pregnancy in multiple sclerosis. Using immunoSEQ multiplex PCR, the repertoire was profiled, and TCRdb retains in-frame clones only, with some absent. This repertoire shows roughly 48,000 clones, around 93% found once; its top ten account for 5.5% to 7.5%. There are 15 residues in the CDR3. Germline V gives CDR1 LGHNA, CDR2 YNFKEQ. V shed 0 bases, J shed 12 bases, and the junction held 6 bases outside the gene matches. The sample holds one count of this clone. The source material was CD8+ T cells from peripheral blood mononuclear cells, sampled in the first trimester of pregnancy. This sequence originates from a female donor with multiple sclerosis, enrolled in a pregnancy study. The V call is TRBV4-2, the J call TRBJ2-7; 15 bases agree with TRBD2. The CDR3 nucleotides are TGTGCCAGCAGCCAAGAAAGGGGACTAGCGGGAGGTTTGTACTTC. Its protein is CASSQERGLAGGLYF.